The next 7 T cell receptor beta chains were all read from a single sample in a study of CD8 T cells in ankylosing spondylitis. Via MiXCR, TCRdb re-called the 5' RACE reads, giving one row per CDR3 protein. The sample contains 300,000 to 400,000 distinct CDR3 sequences, 20% of which appear only once. Sample: blood, either unsorted or a sorted T cell fraction (not recorded which). The receptor source for this set is a male donor with ankylosing spondylitis or in good health (not recorded which).

There are a few counts of this clonotype. CDR3 nucleotides: TGCGCCAGCAGTGAGCTGTCGAGCAATGAGCAGTTCTTC. The encoded protein is CASSELSSNEQFF. The V gene is TRBV10-1, the J gene TRBJ2-1, with D uncertain. Trimming shortened V by 2 bases and J by 6 bases, and 8 bases separated the two germline ends. The germline CDR1 and CDR2 sequences are WNHNN and SYGVQD (reference sequence). This CDR3 comprises 13 residues.

The chain uses TRBV4-1 and TRBJ1-2, with a possible D match to TRBD1 (5 bases). CDR3 length: 11 residues. Trimming left V 1 base short and J 12 bases short, with 9 bases between. The germline CDR1 and CDR2 sequences are MGHRA and YSYEKL. The CDR3 sequence: CASSQVGEHTF. CDR3 nucleotide sequence: TGCGCCAGCAGCCAAGTGGGGGAACACACCTTC.

The rearrangement links TRBV5-6 to TRBJ2-2; D not certain. The CDR3 is 18 residues long. V was pared by 0 bases and J by 5 bases, with 20 bases between. Germline CDR1 is SGHDT and CDR2 is YYEEEE. Written as DNA, the CDR3 is TGTGCCAGCAGCTTGGGGTATCTAACCTCCGAACGGACCGGGGAGCTGTTTTTT. Protein sequence: CASSLGYLTSERTGELFF.

This clonotype was detected a few times. The gene calls are TRBV20-1 and TRBJ2-1, with 8 bases that match TRBD2. CDR3 length: 14 residues. Germline trimming cut 1 base from V and 8 bases from J; bases unmatched to any gene: 7. Per germline, CDR1 DFQATT and CDR2 SNEGSKA (reference sequence). DNA of the CDR3: TGCAGTGCTAGAGGGTCAGCGGGGGTATATGAGCAGTTCTTC. Residues: CSARGSAGVYEQFF.

The rearrangement links TRBV6-5 to TRBJ2-7, with unresolved D. Germline loops: CDR1 MNHEY, CDR2 SVGAGI. Trimming removed 0 bases from V and 9 bases from J, with 15 bases in between. The CDR3 has 14 amino acids. CDR3 sequence: CASSYSEYDGRQYF. CDR3 nucleotides: TGTGCCAGCAGTTACTCGGAATATGACGGGCGGCAGTACTTC.

A few counts support this clonotype. The rearrangement links TRBV6-5 to TRBJ1-2; no definite D call. CDR1 MNHEY and CDR2 SVGAGI come from the germline V gene. Between the trimmed V and J ends, which lost 4 bases and 2 bases, there was a span of 8 bases. CDR3 size: 13 residues. In DNA form, the CDR3 reads TGTGCCAGCAGTTTACATCCGAACTATGGCTACACCTTC. Translated, it gives CASSLHPNYGYTF.

The chain recombines TRBV12-3 or TRBV12-4 with TRBJ2-1, with a tentative D call TRBD2 (7 bases). The CDR3 contains 16 residues. Trimming shortened V by 3 bases and J by 2 bases, and 14 bases separated the two germline ends. The DNA of the CDR3 is TGTGCCAGCAGTTTGTTCAGGGGAGGGCCCTACAATGAGCAGTTCTTC. Its translation: CASSLFRGGPYNEQFF.